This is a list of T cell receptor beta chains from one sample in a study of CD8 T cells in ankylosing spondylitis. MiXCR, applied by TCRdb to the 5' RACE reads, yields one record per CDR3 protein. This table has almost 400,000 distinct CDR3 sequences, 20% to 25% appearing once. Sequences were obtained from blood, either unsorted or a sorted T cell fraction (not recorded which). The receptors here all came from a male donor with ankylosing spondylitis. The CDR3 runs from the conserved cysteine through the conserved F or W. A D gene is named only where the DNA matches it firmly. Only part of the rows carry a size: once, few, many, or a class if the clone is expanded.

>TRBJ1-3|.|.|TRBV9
TGTGCCAGCAGCGTAGCCGGTCGGGTTCTCGGAAACACCATATATTTT
CASSVAGRVLGNTIYF
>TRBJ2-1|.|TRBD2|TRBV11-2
TGTGCCAGCAGCTTAGGCGGGAGGGCCTACAATGAGCAGTTCTTC
CASSLGGRAYNEQFF
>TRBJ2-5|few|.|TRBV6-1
TGTGCCAGCAGCTCCACCGGGACAAGGGAGACCCAGTACTTC
CASSSTGTRETQYF
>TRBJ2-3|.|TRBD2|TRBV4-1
TGCGCCAGCAGCCAGGGAGTAGCGGGAGTAGATACGCAGTATTTT
CASSQGVAGVDTQYF
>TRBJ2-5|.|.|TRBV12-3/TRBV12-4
TGTGCCAGCAGTTTAGATTCCAGGACACAGAGGAGAGAGACCCAGTACTTC
CASSLDSRTQRRETQYF
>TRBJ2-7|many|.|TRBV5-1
TGCGCCAGCAGCTTGAGTTCCGACCTAGACTCCTACGAGCAGTACTTC
CASSLSSDLDSYEQYF
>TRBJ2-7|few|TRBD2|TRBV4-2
TGTGCCAGCAGCCCGGGACTAGCGGGAGTTGAGCAGTACTTC
CASSPGLAGVEQYF
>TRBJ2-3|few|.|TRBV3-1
TGTGCCAGCAGCCCTCGGGGTTTAAGGGTTACGCAGTATTTT
CASSPRGLRVTQYF
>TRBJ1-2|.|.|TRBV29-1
TGCAGCGTTGCTGACGATTCCTACACCTTC
CSVADDSYTF
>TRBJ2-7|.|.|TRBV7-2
TGTGCCAGCAGCTTAGTACGTATGGGCAACGAGCAGTACTTC
CASSLVRMGNEQYF
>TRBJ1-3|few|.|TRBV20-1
TGCAGTGCTAGAGGGACCGACTCTGGAAACACCATATATTTT
CSARGTDSGNTIYF
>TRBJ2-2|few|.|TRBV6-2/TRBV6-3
TGTGCCAGCATTTACCCTGCCACCGGGGAGCTGTTTTTT
CASIYPATGELFF
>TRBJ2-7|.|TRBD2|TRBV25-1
TGTGCCAGCAGTGAAACTAGCGGGGAGAACGAGCAGTACTTC
CASSETSGENEQYF
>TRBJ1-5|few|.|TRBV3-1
TGTGCCAGCAGCCCGCAGGGGTTTGTACAGCCCCAGCATTTT
CASSPQGFVQPQHF
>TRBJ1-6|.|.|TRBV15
TGTGCCACCAGCAGAGCTTTGACAGAGCGGAATTCACCCCTCCACTTT
CATSRALTERNSPLHF
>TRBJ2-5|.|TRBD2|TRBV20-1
TGCAGTGCCGGCCGCGGGGGGGGTCAAGGGACCCAGTACTTC
CSAGRGGGQGTQYF
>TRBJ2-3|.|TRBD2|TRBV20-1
TGCAGTGTCACTACGCGACTAGCGGAAGGGACAGATACGCAGTATTTT
CSVTTRLAEGTDTQYF
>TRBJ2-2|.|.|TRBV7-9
TGTGCCAGCAGCTTAGGAGACTTCACCGGGGAGCTGTTTTTT
CASSLGDFTGELFF
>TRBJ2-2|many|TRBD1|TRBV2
TGTGCCGGTACATCATGGACAGGGTCCACCGGGGAGCTGTTTTTT
CAGTSWTGSTGELFF
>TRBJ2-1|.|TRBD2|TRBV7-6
TGTGCCAGCAGCTTAGTTCTAGCGGGAGGGGTCACCTACAATGAGCAGTTCTTC
CASSLVLAGGVTYNEQFF
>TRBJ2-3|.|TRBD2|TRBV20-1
TGCAGTGCACCGGCGAGCGGGAGGACAGATACGCAGTATTTT
CSAPASGRTDTQYF
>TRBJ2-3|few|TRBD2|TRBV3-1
TGTGCCAGCAGCCCTTTCGGGCGGGAGGGCACAGATACGCAGTATTTT
CASSPFGREGTDTQYF
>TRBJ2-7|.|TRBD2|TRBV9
TGTGCCAGCAGCGTGAGTAGCGGGATGACCTACGAGCAGTACTTC
CASSVSSGMTYEQYF
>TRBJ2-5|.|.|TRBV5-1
TGCGCCAGCAGCGTAATAACAGACAGGCAAGAGACCCAGTACTTC
CASSVITDRQETQYF
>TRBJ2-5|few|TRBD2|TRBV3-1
TGTGCCAGCAGCTTCCTTAGCGGGAGAGCAGAGACCCAGTACTTC
CASSFLSGRAETQYF
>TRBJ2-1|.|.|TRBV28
TGTGCCAGCAGTTTAGGTATCGCTTACTACAATGAGCAGTTCTTC
CASSLGIAYYNEQFF
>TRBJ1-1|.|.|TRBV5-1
TGCGCCAGCAGCTGGGGGGGGCAGGCCACTGAAGCTTTCTTT
CASSWGGQATEAFF
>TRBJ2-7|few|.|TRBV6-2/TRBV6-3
TGTGCCAGCCGGCCGGAGGGCTACGAGCAGTACTTC
CASRPEGYEQYF
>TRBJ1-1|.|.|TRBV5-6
TGTGCCAGCAGCCGTACAGGGAGACTGAACACTGAAGCTTTCTTT
CASSRTGRLNTEAFF
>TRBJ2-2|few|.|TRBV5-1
TGCGCCAGCAGCTTGGATAGCAGATACACCGGGGAGCTGTTTTTT
CASSLDSRYTGELFF
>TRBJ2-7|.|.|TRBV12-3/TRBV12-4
TGTGCCAGCAGGACCCTGGGGTCCTCCTACGAGCAGTACTTC
CASRTLGSSYEQYF
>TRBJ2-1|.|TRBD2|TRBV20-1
TGCAGTGCTCGTCCGGGACTAGCGGGAGTTCTTGAGCAGTTCTTC
CSARPGLAGVLEQFF
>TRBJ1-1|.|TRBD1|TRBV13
TGTGCCAGCAGCTTATATTCGGGACAGGGGGGGAACACTGAAGCTTTCTTT
CASSLYSGQGGNTEAFF
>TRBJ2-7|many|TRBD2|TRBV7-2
TGTGCCAGCAGCTACAAATCGGGACTAGCGGTGAACTACGAGCAGTACTTC
CASSYKSGLAVNYEQYF
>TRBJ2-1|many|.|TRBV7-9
TGTGCCAGCACCTTTGGGCAGGGCCGCTCCTACAATGAGCAGTTCTTC
CASTFGQGRSYNEQFF
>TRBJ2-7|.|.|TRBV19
TGTGCCAGTAGTATAGTTGGGACGGAGACCTACGAGCAGTACTTC
CASSIVGTETYEQYF
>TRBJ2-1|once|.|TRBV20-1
TGCAGTGCTAGAGATCTCGCGGCCTACAATGAGCAGTTCTTC
CSARDLAAYNEQFF
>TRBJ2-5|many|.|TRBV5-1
TGTGCCAGCAGTTTAAAGGAGACCCAGTACTTC
CASSLKETQYF
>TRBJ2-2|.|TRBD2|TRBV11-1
TGTGCCAGCAGCGGTGGACTAGCGGGAGTCACCGGGGAGCTGTTTTTT
CASSGGLAGVTGELFF
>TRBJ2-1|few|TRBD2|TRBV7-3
TGTGCCAGCAGCCGGAAATCGGGGCTAGCGGAAAATGAGCAGTTCTTC
CASSRKSGLAENEQFF
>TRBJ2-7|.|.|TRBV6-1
TGTGCCAGCAGACCGGGTCCCACCTCTCCTCCCTACGAGCAGTACTTC
CASRPGPTSPPYEQYF
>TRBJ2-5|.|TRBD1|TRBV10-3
TGTGCCATCAGGGGACAGGGCGTTCAAGAGACCCAGTACTTC
CAIRGQGVQETQYF
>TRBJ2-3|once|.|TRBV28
TGTGCCAGCAGTTTAGGGGACTGCCTTCGCACAGATACGCAGTATTTT
CASSLGDCLRTDTQYF
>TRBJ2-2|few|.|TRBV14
TGTGCCAGCAGCCAAGATCAAGCCGGGGAGCTGTTTTTT
CASSQDQAGELFF
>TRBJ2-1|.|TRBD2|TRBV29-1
TGCAGCGTTGCACTAGCGGGAGGGATAGGTAATGAGCAGTTCTTC
CSVALAGGIGNEQFF